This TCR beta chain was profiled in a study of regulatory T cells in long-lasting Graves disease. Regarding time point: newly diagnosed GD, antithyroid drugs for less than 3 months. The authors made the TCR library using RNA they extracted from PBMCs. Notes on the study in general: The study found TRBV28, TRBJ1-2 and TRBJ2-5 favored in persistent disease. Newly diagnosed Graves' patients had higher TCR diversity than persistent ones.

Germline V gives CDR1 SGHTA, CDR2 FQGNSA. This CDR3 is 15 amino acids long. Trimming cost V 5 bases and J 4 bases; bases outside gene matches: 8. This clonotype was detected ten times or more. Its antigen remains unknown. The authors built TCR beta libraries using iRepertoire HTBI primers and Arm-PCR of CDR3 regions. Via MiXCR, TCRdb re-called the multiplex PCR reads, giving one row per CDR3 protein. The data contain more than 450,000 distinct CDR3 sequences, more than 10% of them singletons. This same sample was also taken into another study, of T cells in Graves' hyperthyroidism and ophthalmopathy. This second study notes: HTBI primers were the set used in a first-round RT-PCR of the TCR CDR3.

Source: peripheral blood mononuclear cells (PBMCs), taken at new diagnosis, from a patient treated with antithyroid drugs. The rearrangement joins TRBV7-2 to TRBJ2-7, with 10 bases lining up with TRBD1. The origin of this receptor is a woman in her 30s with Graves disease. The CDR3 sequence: CASSVWTGGLYEQYF. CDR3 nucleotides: TGTGCCAGCAGCGTGTGGACAGGGGGACTTTACGAGCAGTACTTC.